A selection of T cell receptor beta chains follows, all from one sample in a study of blood T cell repertoires in COVID-19. The repertoire was sequenced with immunoSEQ multiplex PCR; TCRdb's copy has only in-frame clones and lacks some. Of a few hundred thousand clones in the sample, 70% to 90% were seen once. The sample comprised PBMCs or T cells enriched from blood (not recorded which). The receptors shown here come from a young man who had recovered from COVID-19. Both conserved end residues are part of each CDR3. D genes are given only for firm matches. Size values are once, few and many counts, or a class for expanded clones, and some rows have none.

clone_size j_call d_call v_call cdr3_nt cdr3_aa
- TRBJ2-5 TRBD1 TRBV6-1 TGTGCCAGCAGTGAAGGGGACAGAAACCGAGAGACCCAGTACTTC CASSEGDRNRETQYF
few TRBJ2-7 - TRBV6-5 TGTGCCAGCAGTTACCGTCCGGACTTGGGCTCCTACGAGCAGTACTTC CASSYRPDLGSYEQYF
- TRBJ1-6 - TRBV28 TGTGCCAGCAGTCCGCTTCAGGGTATGCGGTCACCCCTCCACTTT CASSPLQGMRSPLHF
once TRBJ1-4 - TRBV5-1 TGCGCCAGCGCTCCGGGCCCAGGGAATGAAAAACTGTTTTTT CASAPGPGNEKLFF
- TRBJ1-1 TRBD1 TRBV6-5 TGTGCCAGCAGATCGACAGGGAGGATCACTGAAGCTTTCTTT CASRSTGRITEAFF
few TRBJ2-7 - TRBV20-1 TGCAGTGCGCCAGGTCCCTACGAGCAGTACTTC CSAPGPYEQYF
- TRBJ2-7 TRBD1 TRBV6-1 TGTGCCAGCAGTGAAGGACAGGGTATGTACGAGCAGTACTTC CASSEGQGMYEQYF
- TRBJ1-1 - TRBV2 TGTGCCAGCAGCTACGGCGGGAACACTGAAGCTTTCTTT CASSYGGNTEAFF
- TRBJ2-3 - TRBV4-3 TGCGCCAGCAGCCAAGTAACAGGGACAGATACGCAGTATTTT CASSQVTGTDTQYF
- TRBJ1-1 - TRBV5-1 TGCGCCAGCAGCCCGAGCCCAGGGTTGGTCACTGAAGCTTTCTTT CASSPSPGLVTEAFF
- TRBJ1-3 - TRBV2 TGTGCCAGCAGTCCAACAGGATCCTCTGGAAACACCATATATTTT CASSPTGSSGNTIYF
- TRBJ1-2 - TRBV4-3 TGCGCCAGCAGCCTGGGTCTCAGGGGAAATTATGGCTACACCTTC CASSLGLRGNYGYTF
- TRBJ1-2 - TRBV10-3 TGTGCCATCAGTGACCCCGGACAGACCTATGGCTACACCTTC CAISDPGQTYGYTF
- TRBJ2-7 - TRBV11-2 TGTGCCAGCAGCTCCAACGAGGCAGAGCCCTACGAGCAGTACTTC CASSSNEAEPYEQYF
- TRBJ2-2 - TRBV12-3/TRBV12-4 TGTGCCAGCATCGAACAGGGAGCCGGGGAGCTGTTTTTT CASIEQGAGELFF
- TRBJ1-4 - TRBV4-1 TGCGCCAGCAGCCAAGACGGGGGGCGCCGTGGTGGACCCAATGAAAAACTGTTTTTT CASSQDGGRRGGPNEKLFF
once TRBJ2-3 - TRBV6-1 TGTGCCAGCAGTGCGGAAATACCGGGACATAACACAGATACGCAGTATTTT CASSAEIPGHNTDTQYF
- TRBJ1-1 - TRBV6-4 TGTGCCAGCAGTGTAGATCAAGCCAACACTGAAGCTTTCTTT CASSVDQANTEAFF
- TRBJ2-3 TRBD1 TRBV6-2/TRBV6-3 TGTGCCAGCAGTTACCCGGGACAGGGGCCAGATACGCAGTATTTT CASSYPGQGPDTQYF
- TRBJ1-2 TRBD1 TRBV19 TGTGCCAGCTCGAACAGGGGGGACTATGGCTACACCTTC CASSNRGDYGYTF
once TRBJ1-1 TRBD1 TRBV6-5 TGTGCCAGCAGTTACCCAAAGGGACAGGGGAAAACTGAAGCTTTCTTT CASSYPKGQGKTEAFF
- TRBJ1-5 - TRBV5-4 TGTGCCAGCAGCTTGGCCGTTGGCCAGCCCCAGCATTTT CASSLAVGQPQHF
- TRBJ2-2 TRBD1 TRBV19 TGTGCCAGTAGTACGGACAGGGTCACCGGGGAGCTGTTTTTT CASSTDRVTGELFF
- TRBJ2-5 TRBD2 TRBV10-3 TGTGCCATCAGCCCCGCCAGCGGTGGCGGGGGAACCCAAGAGACCCAGTACTTC CAISPASGGGGTQETQYF
- TRBJ1-4 - TRBV4-3 TGCGCCAGCAGCCAAGATTGGCAGGGATTTGAAAAACTGTTTTTT CASSQDWQGFEKLFF
- TRBJ2-2 - TRBV7-3 TGTGCCAGCAGCCCGGGGACTACCGGGGAGCTGTTTTTT CASSPGTTGELFF
- TRBJ2-6 TRBD1 TRBV9 TGTGCCAGCAGCGCACCGGCCGAGAGACCTAGGGACAGGGAAAACTCTGGGGCCAACGTCCTGACTTTC CASSAPAERPRDRENSGANVLTF
- TRBJ1-6 TRBD1 TRBV5-6 TGTGCCAGCAGCACCAGGGGGCTTGGGCTTCGGAATTCACCCCTCCACTTT CASSTRGLGLRNSPLHF
- TRBJ1-2 TRBD1 TRBV2 TGTGCCAGCAGACAAAGGACAGGGAAATATGGCTACACCTTC CASRQRTGKYGYTF
- TRBJ2-1 TRBD2 TRBV13 TGTGCCAGCAGCCGATCGTGGACTAGCCACAATGAGCAGTTCTTC CASSRSWTSHNEQFF
few TRBJ2-2 TRBD2 TRBV7-2 TGTGCCAGCAGCCTTAGCGGGGGCTTACTAAACACCGGGGAGCTGTTTTTT CASSLSGGLLNTGELFF
- TRBJ1-2 - TRBV6-5 TGTGCCAGCACCAGGGAGGGTCACTATGGCTACACCTTC CASTREGHYGYTF
- TRBJ1-5 - TRBV7-3 TGTGCCAGCAGCTTAGGAGGGGATCAGCCCCAGCATTTT CASSLGGDQPQHF
- TRBJ1-1 - TRBV5-4 TGTGCCAGCAGTTCGCGGGAAGCTGAAGCTTTCTTT CASSSREAEAFF
- TRBJ1-2 - TRBV11-2 TGTGCCAGCAGCTTACGCGGGATGGATGGCTACACCTTC CASSLRGMDGYTF
- TRBJ2-1 TRBD2 TRBV24-1 TGTGCCACCAGTGACCCGTCGACCACTAGCGGCCCCTCCTACAATGAGCAGTTCTTC CATSDPSTTSGPSYNEQFF
- TRBJ2-2 - TRBV5-5 TGTGCCAGCAGCCGCGCCACAGACCCCACCGGGGAGCTGTTTTTT CASSRATDPTGELFF
- TRBJ1-3 TRBD1 TRBV3-1/TRBV3-2 TGTGCCAGCAGTTCTACAGGGGGCTCTGGAAACACCATATATTTT CASSSTGGSGNTIYF
- TRBJ1-1 - TRBV19 TGTGCCAGTAGTAGAAGGGGCTTTGGGACTGAAGCTTTCTTT CASSRRGFGTEAFF
- TRBJ1-1 TRBD1 TRBV9 TGTGCCAGCAGCGCAGGACAGGGTCACACTGAAGCTTTCTTT CASSAGQGHTEAFF
once TRBJ1-1 - TRBV7-9 TGTGCCAGCAGCTTCAGGGGGAACACTGAAGCTTTCTTT CASSFRGNTEAFF
- TRBJ1-2 - TRBV10-3 TGTGCCATCAGTGATCCCGGGACAACTTCCGCTAACTATGGCTACACCTTC CAISDPGTTSANYGYTF
- TRBJ1-2 TRBD1 TRBV7-2 TGTGCCAGCAGCACGGGACAGAGAATTAACTATGGCTACACCTTC CASSTGQRINYGYTF
- TRBJ1-1 - TRBV11-3 TGTGCCAGCAGCTCGACGGGGAACACTGAAGCTTTCTTT CASSSTGNTEAFF
- TRBJ2-5 - TRBV7-9 TGTGCCAGCAGGGATGCCGTCCAGGTCCAGTACTTC CASRDAVQVQYF
- TRBJ2-7 TRBD1 TRBV3-1/TRBV3-2 TGTGCCAGCAGCCAAGTATGGACAGGGCCCTACGAGCAGTACTTC CASSQVWTGPYEQYF
once TRBJ1-6 TRBD1 TRBV7-3 TGTGCCAGCAGCAAAACCGGGACAGAGAATTCACCCCTCCACTTT CASSKTGTENSPLHF
- TRBJ1-2 - TRBV9 TGTGCCAGCAGCCCCTCGGGTCGCGGGAACCCTTATGGCTACACCTTC CASSPSGRGNPYGYTF
- TRBJ1-2 - TRBV4-1 TGCGCCAGCAGCCAAGAAACATCTAACTATGGCTACACCTTC CASSQETSNYGYTF